The rows below give T cell receptor beta chains drawn from one sample of a study of radiation and T cells in renal cell carcinoma. Assay: immunoSEQ multiplex PCR; the TCRdb copy retains only in-frame clones and omits some. The profile shows 15,000 to 20,000 clones, around 50% of them singletons. The specimen comprised tumor tissue, sampled from a patient whose treatment included radiotherapy and nephrectomy. The receptors originated from a man between 45 and 60 years old with renal cell carcinoma. Both conserved end residues are part of each CDR3.

CDR3 protein: CASSQGDGAYNEQFF
CDR3 length: 15
V gene: TRBV4-1

CDR3 protein: CASSPGGSSYNEQFF
CDR3 length: 15
V gene: TRBV11-3

CDR3 protein: CASSIYPTGRSYEQYF
CDR3 length: 16
V gene: TRBV19

CDR3 protein: CASTPGGGESSSYNEQFF
CDR3 length: 18
V gene: TRBV27

CDR3 protein: CASSLLQASPLHF
CDR3 length: 13
V gene: TRBV7-9

CDR3 protein: CASTQLAGYEQYF
CDR3 length: 13
V gene: TRBV27

CDR3 protein: CASSLSQAGKNEQYF
CDR3 length: 15
V gene: TRBV6-5

CDR3 protein: CASSPAVPGRAFF
CDR3 length: 13
V gene: TRBV6-5

CDR3 protein: CASSPRRTYNEQFF
CDR3 length: 14
V gene: TRBV9

CDR3 protein: CASSPDRGFEAKNIQYF
CDR3 length: 17
V gene: TRBV27

CDR3 protein: CASSPRGGHNQPQHF
CDR3 length: 15
V gene: TRBV9

CDR3 protein: CASTGGVSTDTQYF
CDR3 length: 14
V gene: TRBV5-1